This T cell receptor (beta chain) was recorded in a study of cytotoxic CD8 clonotypes in ibrutinib-treated CLL listed by TCRdb under 2021. Regarding the complete study: The cohort was composed of under 12 relapsed/refractory and around 14 treatment-naive patients; IGHV unmutated status was identified in roughly 17 patients. On average, each sample yielded hundreds of thousands of productive templates and tens of thousands of productive rearrangements. The response samples were drawn at a median of 12 months into treatment, with a range of roughly 6 to 36 months. Cryopreserved peripheral blood mononuclear cells were collected before treatment, at response, and at either disease progression or sustained remission. Longitudinal samples were obtainable from 26 of the 86 participants in the trial. Responses were partial in some 24 patients and complete in 2; after median approximately 69 months follow-up, 14 stayed in remission and roughly twelve progressed. Overall results and qualifications from the work: Sampling times were not matched between patients in sustained remission and patients whose disease was progressing, and lymph node repertoires were not examined. An increase in clonality was observed at ibrutinib response, with clonality remaining stable during sustained remission and falling back toward baseline at progression. Baseline clonality was found to be higher than that of age-matched healthy donors and was strongly correlated with circulating CD8+ T-cell counts. Public clonotypes were found to be uncommon and were observed to contract or remain stable during treatment; the increase in clonality was shown to reflect expansion of private clonotypes at ibrutinib response.

Each clonotype received, on average, 10x coverage in deep resolution sequencing performed on a MiSeq, where the target depth lay between 1 in 1 million and 1 in 200,000 T cells. The immunoSEQ hsTCRB Kit was used to generate the TCR beta libraries. In the source study's methods: Data were analyzed with ImmunoSEQ Data Assistant and ImmunoSEQ Analyzer, with V, D and J genes assigned per IMGT definitions. Clonality, which ranges from 0 to 1, was calculated by subtracting the normalized Shannon entropy of productive rearrangement frequencies from one. Only overrepresented clonotypes making up at least 0.05% of each patient's repertoire were included in the public clonotype analysis. Repertoires from some 14 age-matched healthy donors in immuneACCESS were used as clonality controls. Entries here come from immuneACCESS through TCRdb and include only in-frame sequences with V and J called. Some clones fail to appear in such tables; in the studies checked, an unresolved V gene covers under half of the shortfall, and the cause of the remainder is unknown. V and J calls and clone size are those listed in that table; D and trimming were worked out from the DNA. Here the sample has approximately 300,000 clones; 80% occur a single time. Under 8.5% of the sample is in the top ten clones.

The CDR3 has 14 amino acids, counting the end cysteine and phenylalanine. Only CDR3 DNA remains: 42 bases, in frame from the first base. CDR1 and CDR2 are read off the germline V gene as MNHEY and SVGAGI. V and J lose 6 bases and 5 bases, and a span of 16 bases separates them. Approximately 2 micrograms of genomic DNA were extracted from cryopreserved PBMCs for TCR beta library preparation. Longitudinal blood samples from CLL patients receiving ibrutinib monotherapy were subjected to high-throughput TCR beta sequencing. The patients took part in an open-label, single-center phase 2 trial of ibrutinib monotherapy. Notes on this clone: Its antigen specificity is not known. No qualities accompany the bases; no much larger clone lies one base away.

The V gene is TRBV6-5 and the J gene is TRBJ2-5, with a weak D call of TRBD1 (7 bases match). Sequenced here: PBMCs, sampled before ibrutinib treatment. This receptor was obtained from a human donor with chronic lymphocytic leukemia. CDR3 reads: CASRLQGRWETQYF. The nucleotides read TGTGCCAGCAGATTACAGGGGAGGTGGGAGACCCAGTACTTC.